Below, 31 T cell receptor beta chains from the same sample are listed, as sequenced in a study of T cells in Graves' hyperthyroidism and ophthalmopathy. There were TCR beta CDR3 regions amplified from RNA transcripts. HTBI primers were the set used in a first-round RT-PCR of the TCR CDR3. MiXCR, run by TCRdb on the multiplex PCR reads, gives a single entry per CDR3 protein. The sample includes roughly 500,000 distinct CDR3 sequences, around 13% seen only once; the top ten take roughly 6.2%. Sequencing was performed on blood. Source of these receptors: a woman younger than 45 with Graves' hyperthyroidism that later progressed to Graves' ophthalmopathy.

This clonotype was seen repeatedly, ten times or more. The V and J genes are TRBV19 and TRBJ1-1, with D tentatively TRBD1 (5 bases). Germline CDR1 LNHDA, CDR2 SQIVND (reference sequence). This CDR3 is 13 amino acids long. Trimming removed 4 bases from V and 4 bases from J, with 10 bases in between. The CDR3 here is CASSTREVTEAFF. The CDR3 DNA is TGTGCCAGTAGTACCAGGGAGGTCACTGAAGCTTTCTTT.

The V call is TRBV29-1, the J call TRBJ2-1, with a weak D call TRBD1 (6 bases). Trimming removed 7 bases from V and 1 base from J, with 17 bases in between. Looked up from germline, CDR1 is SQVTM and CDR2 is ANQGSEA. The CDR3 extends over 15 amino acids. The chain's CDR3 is CSATIGRGSYNEQFF. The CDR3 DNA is TGCAGCGCTACAATCGGAAGGGGGTCCTACAATGAGCAGTTCTTC.

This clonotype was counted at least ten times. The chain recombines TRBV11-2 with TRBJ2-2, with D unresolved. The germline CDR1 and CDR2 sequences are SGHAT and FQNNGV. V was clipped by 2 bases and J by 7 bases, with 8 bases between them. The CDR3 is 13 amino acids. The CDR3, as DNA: TGTGCCAGCAGCTTACTGACTGACGGGGAGCTGTTTTTT. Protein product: CASSLLTDGELFF.

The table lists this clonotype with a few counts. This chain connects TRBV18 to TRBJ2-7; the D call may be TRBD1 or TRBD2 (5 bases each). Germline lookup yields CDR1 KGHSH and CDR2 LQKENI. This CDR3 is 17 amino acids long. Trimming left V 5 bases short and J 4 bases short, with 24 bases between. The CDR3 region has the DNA TGTGCCAGCTCAGCCTACCGGGACGAAACTATGATATACGAGCAGTACTTC. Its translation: CASSAYRDETMIYEQYF.

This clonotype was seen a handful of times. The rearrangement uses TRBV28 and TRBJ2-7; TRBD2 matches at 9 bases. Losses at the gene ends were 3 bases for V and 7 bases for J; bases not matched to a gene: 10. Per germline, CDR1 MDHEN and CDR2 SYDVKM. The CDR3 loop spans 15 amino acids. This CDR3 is CASSFAGGPGEEQYF. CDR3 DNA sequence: TGTGCCAGCAGTTTTGCGGGAGGGCCCGGGGAAGAGCAGTACTTC.

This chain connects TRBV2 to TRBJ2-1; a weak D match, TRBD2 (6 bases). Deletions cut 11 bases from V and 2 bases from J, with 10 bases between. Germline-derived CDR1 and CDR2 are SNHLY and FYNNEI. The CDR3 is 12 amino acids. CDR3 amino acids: CAGGRTYNEQFF. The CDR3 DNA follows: TGTGCCGGAGGGCGAACCTACAATGAGCAGTTCTTC.

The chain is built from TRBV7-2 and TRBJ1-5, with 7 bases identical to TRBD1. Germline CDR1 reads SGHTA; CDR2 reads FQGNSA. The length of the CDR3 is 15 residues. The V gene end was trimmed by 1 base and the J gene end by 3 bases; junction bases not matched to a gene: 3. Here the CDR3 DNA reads TGTGCCAGCAGCTTAGGGGGACAGCACAATCAGCCCCAGCATTTT. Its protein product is CASSLGGQHNQPQHF.

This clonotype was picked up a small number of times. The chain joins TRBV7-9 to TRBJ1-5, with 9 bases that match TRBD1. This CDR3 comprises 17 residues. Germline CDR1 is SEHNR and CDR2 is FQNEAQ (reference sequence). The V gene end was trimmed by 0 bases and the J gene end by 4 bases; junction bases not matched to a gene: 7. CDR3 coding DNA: TGTGCCAGCAGCTTAGCGCAGGGACAGGGCTCGAATCAGCCCCAGCATTTT. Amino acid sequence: CASSLAQGQGSNQPQHF. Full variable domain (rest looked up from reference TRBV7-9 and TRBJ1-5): DTGVSQNPRHKITKRGQNVTFRCDPISEHNRLYWYRQTLGQGPEFLTYFQNEAQLEKSRLLSDRFSAERPKGSFSTLEIQRTEQGDSAMYLCASSLAQGQGSNQPQHFGDGTRLSIL.

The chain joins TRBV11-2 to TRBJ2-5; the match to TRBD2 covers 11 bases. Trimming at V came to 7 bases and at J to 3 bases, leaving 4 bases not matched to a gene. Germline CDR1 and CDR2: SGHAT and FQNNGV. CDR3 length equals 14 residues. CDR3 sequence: CASTPLAGEETQYF. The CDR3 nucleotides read TGTGCCAGCACCCCACTAGCGGGAGAAGAGACCCAGTACTTC.

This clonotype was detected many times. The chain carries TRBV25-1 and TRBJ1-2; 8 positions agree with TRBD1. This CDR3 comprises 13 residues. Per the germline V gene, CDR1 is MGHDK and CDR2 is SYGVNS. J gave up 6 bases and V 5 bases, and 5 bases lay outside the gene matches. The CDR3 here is CASSSTGVDGYTF. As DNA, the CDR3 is TGTGCCAGCAGTTCGACAGGGGTGGATGGCTACACCTTC.

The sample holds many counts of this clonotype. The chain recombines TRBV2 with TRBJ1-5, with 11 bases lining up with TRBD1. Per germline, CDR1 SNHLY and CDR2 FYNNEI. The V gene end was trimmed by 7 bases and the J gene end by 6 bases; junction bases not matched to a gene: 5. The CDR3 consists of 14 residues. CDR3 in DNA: TGTGCCAGCAAACGGACAGGGGGCGTTCAGCCCCAGCATTTT. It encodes CASKRTGGVQPQHF.

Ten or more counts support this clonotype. The CDR3 sequence is CAISDPLPFGLAGGPYNEQFF. CDR3 DNA: TGTGCCATCAGTGACCCCCTACCATTCGGACTAGCGGGAGGGCCCTACAATGAGCAGTTCTTC. The V gene is TRBV10-3, the J gene TRBJ2-1; 15 nucleotides agree with TRBD2. V lost 3 bases, J lost 2 bases, and 14 bases stayed unmatched. Germline CDR1 ENHRY, CDR2 SYGVKD. This CDR3 is built from 21 residues.

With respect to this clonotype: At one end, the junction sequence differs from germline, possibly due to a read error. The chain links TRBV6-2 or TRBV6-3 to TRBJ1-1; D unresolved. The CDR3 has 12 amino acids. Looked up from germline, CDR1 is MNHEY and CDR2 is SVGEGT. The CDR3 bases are TGTGCCAGCAGCTTGGTTCGAACTGAAGTTTTCTTT. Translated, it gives CASSLVRTEVFF.

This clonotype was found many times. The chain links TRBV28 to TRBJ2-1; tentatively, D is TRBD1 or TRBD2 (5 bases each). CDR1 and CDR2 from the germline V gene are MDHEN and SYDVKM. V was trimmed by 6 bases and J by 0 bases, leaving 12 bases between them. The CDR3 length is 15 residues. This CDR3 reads CASRRGVSSYNEQFF. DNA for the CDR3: TGTGCCAGCAGGAGGGGCGTTAGCTCCTACAATGAGCAGTTCTTC. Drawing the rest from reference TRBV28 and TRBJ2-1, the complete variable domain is DVKVTQSSRYLVKRTGEKVFLECVQDMDHENMFWYRQDPGLGLRLIYFSYDVKMKEKGDIPEGYSVSREKKERFSLILESASTNQTSMYLCASRRGVSSYNEQFFGPGTRLTVL.

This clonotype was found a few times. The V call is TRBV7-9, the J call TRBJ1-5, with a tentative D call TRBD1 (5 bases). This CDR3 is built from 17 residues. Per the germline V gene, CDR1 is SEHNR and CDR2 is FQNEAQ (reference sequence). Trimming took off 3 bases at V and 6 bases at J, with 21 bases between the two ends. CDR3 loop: CASSFSTGGGAGQPQHF. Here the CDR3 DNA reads TGTGCCAGCAGCTTCAGCACCGGCGGCGGGGCGGGTCAGCCCCAGCATTTT.

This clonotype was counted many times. This chain's CDR3 is CASSGSRGDVETQYF. In nucleotides, the CDR3 is TGTGCCAGCAGTGGGAGCAGGGGGGATGTGGAGACCCAGTACTTC. The chain recombines TRBV27 with TRBJ2-5, with D possibly matching TRBD1 (7 bases). V dropped 5 bases and J dropped 5 bases, with 18 bases sitting between them. The CDR3 is made up of 15 amino acids. Looked up from germline, CDR1 is MNHEY and CDR2 is SMNVEV (reference sequence).

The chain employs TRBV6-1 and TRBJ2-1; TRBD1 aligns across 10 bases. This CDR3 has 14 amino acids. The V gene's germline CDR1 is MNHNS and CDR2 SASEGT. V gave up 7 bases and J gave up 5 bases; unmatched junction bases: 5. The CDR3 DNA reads TGTGCCAGCATCTCCGGGACAGGGGACAATGAGCAGTTCTTC. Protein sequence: CASISGTGDNEQFF.

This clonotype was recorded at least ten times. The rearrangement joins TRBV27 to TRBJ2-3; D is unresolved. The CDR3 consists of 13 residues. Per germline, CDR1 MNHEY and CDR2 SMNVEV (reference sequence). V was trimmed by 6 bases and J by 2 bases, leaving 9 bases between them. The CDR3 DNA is TGTGCCAGCAGCCCTACCTCCACAGATACGCAGTATTTT. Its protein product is CASSPTSTDTQYF.

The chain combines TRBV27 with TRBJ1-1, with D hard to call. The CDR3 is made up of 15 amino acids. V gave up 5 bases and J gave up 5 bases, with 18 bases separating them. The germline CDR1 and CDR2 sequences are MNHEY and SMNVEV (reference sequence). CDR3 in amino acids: CASSPSAREGTEAFF. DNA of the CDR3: TGTGCCAGCAGTCCCTCCGCAAGGGAAGGTACTGAAGCTTTCTTT.

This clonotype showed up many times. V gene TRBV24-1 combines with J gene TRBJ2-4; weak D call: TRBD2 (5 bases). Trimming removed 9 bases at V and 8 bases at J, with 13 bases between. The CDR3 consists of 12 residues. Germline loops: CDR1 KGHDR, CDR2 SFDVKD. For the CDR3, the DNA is TGTGCCACCCGGGGTGTCGGAGACATTCAGTACTTC. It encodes CATRGVGDIQYF.

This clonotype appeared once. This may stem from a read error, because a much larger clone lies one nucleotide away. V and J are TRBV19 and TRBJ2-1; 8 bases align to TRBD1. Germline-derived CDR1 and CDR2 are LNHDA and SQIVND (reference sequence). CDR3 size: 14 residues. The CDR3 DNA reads TGTGCCAGTTCCACAGGGGGAAGTAGGAATGAGCGGTTCTTC. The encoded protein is CASSTGGSRNERFF.

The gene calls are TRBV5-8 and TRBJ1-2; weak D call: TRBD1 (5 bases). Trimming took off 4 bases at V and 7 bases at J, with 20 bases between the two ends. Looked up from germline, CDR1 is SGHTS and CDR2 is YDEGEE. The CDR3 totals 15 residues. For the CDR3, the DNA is TGTGCCAGCAGCCCCCTGGGCAGGGACGTTGGTGGCTACACCTTC. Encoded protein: CASSPLGRDVGGYTF.

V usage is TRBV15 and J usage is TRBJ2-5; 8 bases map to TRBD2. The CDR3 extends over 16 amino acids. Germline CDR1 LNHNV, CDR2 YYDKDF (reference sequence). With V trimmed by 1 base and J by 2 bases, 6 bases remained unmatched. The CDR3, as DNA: TGTGCCACCAGCAGAGTCCGCTTAGCGGGGCAAGAGACCCAGTACTTC. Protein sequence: CATSRVRLAGQETQYF.

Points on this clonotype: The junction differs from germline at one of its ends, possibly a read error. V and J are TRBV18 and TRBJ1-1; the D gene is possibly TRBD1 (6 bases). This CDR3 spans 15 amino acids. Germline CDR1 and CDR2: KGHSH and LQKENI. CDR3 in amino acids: CASSPRGGRDTGAFF. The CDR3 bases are TGTGCCAGCTCACCACGGGGGGGGCGGGACACTGGAGCTTTCTTT.

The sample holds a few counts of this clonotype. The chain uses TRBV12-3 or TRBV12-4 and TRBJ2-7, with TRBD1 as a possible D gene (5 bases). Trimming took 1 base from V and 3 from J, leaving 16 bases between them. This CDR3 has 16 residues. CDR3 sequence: CASSLEGKGLSYEQYF. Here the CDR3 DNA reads TGTGCCAGCAGTTTAGAGGGGAAAGGGTTAAGCTACGAGCAGTACTTC.

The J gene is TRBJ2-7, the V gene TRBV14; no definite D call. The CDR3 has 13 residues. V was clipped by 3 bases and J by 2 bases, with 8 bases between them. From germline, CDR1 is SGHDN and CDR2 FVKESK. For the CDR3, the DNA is TGTGCCAGCAGCCAGACAACAGCCTACGAGCAGTACTTC. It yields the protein CASSQTTAYEQYF.

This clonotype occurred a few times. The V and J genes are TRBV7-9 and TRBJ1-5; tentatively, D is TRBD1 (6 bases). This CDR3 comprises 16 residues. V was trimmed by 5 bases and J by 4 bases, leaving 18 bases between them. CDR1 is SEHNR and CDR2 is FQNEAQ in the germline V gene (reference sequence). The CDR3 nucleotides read TGTGCCAGCAGCGACATCTACAGGGAAGGTAATCAGCCCCAGCATTTT. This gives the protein CASSDIYREGNQPQHF. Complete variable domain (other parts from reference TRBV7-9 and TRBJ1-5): DTGVSQNPRHKITKRGQNVTFRCDPISEHNRLYWYRQTLGQGPEFLTYFQNEAQLEKSRLLSDRFSAERPKGSFSTLEIQRTEQGDSAMYLCASSDIYREGNQPQHFGDGTRLSIL.

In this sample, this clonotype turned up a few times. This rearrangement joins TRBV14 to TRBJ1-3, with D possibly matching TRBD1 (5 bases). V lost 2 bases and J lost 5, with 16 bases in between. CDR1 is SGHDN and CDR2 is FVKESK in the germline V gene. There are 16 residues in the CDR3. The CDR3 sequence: CASSQLGTASRNTIYF. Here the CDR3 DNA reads TGTGCCAGCAGCCAATTAGGGACGGCCTCACGAAACACCATATATTTT.

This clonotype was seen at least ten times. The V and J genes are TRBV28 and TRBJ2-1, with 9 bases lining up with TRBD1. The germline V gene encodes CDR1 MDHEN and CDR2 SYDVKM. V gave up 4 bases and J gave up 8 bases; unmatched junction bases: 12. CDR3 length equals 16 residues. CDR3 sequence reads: CASSSPGQGRFYEQFF. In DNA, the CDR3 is TGTGCCAGCAGTTCGCCCGGACAGGGGCGCTTCTATGAGCAGTTCTTC.

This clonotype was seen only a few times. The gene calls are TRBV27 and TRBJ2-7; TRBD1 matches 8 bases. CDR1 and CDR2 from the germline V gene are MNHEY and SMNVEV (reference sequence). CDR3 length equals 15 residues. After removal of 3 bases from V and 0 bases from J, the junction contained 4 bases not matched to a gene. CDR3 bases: TGTGCCAGCAGTTTCGACAGGGGCTACTCCTACGAGCAGTACTTC. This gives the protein CASSFDRGYSYEQYF.

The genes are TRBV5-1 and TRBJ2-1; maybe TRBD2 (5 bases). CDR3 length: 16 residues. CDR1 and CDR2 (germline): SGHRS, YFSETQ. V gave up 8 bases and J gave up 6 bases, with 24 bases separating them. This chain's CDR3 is CARTFRVEAASNEQFF. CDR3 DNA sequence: TGCGCCAGGACTTTTAGGGTCGAAGCGGCCTCCAATGAGCAGTTCTTC.